A single count supports the clone carrying this T cell receptor (beta chain). Its antigen remains unknown. The assay was immunoSEQ multiplex PCR, and TCRdb's table has in-frame clones only and misses some. This sample has hundreds of thousands of clones, with roughly 85% found just once. Among the approximately 110 subjects of the validation cohort, separate from the approximately 670-subject first cohort, were the donors. This sample is drawn from a study of cytomegalovirus exposure and HLA in healthy donors. Study-wide points: Clusters of TCRs from the first cohort tended to co-occur in the 120 or so validation repertoires (as a later analysis found). In vitro experiments confirmed that three CMV-associated chains were specific for CMV antigens. The study labeled 150 to 200 TCR beta chains cytomegalovirus-associated.

Germline-derived CDR1 and CDR2 are MNHEY and SVGAGI. Germline trimming cut 2 bases from V and 6 bases from J; bases unmatched to any gene: 4. CDR3 length: 13 amino acids. The V and J genes are TRBV6-5 and TRBJ2-7, with TRBD1 identical over 7 bases. The receptor was isolated from a woman aged 18 to 35 in good health and CMV-seronegative. Sequencing was carried out using PBMCs. The CDR3 coding sequence is TGTGCCAGCAGTTACGGGGACAGCGCCGAGCAGTACTTC. It encodes CASSYGDSAEQYF.